Reported below is one T cell receptor (beta chain). What it recognizes is unknown. The data originate from a study of T cells after yellow fever vaccination. Study background: Low-cell-number fractions underwent preparation using SMART-Seq v4 Ultra Low Input.

Notes on the study in general: The booster saw the reappearance of most primary-vaccination clones (about 95% CD4, less than 90% CD8). FACS-sorted repertoires could contain abundant clonotypes contaminating from the bulk population.

Conversion of TCR transcripts into cDNA relied on 5'RACE template switching, which added a universal primer site and UMIs. TCRdb passed the 5' RACE reads through MiXCR, listing each CDR3 protein once. The sample has around 590,000 distinct CDR3 sequences; 10% to 15% are singletons. Germline V gives CDR1 SGHRS, CDR2 YFSETQ. With 4 bases clipped from V and 2 bases from J, the junction kept 7 bases outside the gene matches. This CDR3 region has 15 residues. The sample was PBMCs, taken on the day of the yellow fever booster vaccination. The chain has TRBV5-1 and TRBJ2-5; 8 bases fit TRBD1. The source of this sequence is a man under 40 who received the YFV17D yellow fever vaccine. The CDR3 loop reads CASSEGTGPQETQYF. DNA for the CDR3: TGCGCCAGCAGCGAGGGGACAGGACCTCAAGAGACCCAGTACTTC.